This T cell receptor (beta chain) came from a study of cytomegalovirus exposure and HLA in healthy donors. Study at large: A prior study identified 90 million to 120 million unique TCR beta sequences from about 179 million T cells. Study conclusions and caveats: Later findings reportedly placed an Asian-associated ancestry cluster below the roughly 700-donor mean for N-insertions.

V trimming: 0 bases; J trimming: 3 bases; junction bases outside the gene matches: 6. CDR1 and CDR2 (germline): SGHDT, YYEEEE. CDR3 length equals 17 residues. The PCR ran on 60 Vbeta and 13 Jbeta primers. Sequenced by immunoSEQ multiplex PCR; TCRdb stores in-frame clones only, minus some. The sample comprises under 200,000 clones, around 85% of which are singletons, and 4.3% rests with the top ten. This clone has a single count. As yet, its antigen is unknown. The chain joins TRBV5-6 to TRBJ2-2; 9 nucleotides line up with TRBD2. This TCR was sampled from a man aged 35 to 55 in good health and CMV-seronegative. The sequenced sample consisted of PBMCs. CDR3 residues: CASSLGVAGEYTGELFF. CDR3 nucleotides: TGTGCCAGCAGCTTGGGTGTAGCGGGGGAGTACACCGGGGAGCTGTTTTTT.